Below, 22 T cell receptor beta chains from the same sample are listed, as sequenced in a study of cytomegalovirus exposure and HLA in healthy donors. 13 Jbeta primers and 60 Vbeta primers were used for the PCR. Clones were sequenced by immunoSEQ multiplex PCR, and TCRdb holds only the in-frame ones, with some missing. In the table there are roughly 150,000 clones, roughly 80% of which are singletons. Sequencing was done on a sample of PBMCs. Source of these receptors: a man in his forties or fifties in good health and CMV-seropositive.

This clone has a handful of counts. V is TRBV4-3 and J is TRBJ1-1, with TRBD1 as a possible D gene (5 bases). CDR1 is LGHNA and CDR2 is YSLEER in the germline V gene. V lost 4 bases and J lost 0, with 15 bases in between. The CDR3 sequence is 16 residues long. The DNA for the CDR3 is TGCGCCAGCAGCCCCACCCTCCGGGGGATGAACACTGAAGCTTTCTTT. Residues: CASSPTLRGMNTEAFF.

This chain joins TRBV5-1 and TRBJ2-2; 11 bases agree with TRBD1. The CDR3 totals 16 residues. The V gene's germline CDR1 is SGHRS and CDR2 YFSETQ. The V segment lost 4 bases and the J segment 6 bases; nucleotides outside the gene matches: 8. CDR3: CASSPGQGAMSGELFF. The CDR3 DNA sequence: TGCGCCAGCAGCCCCGGACAGGGGGCTATGTCCGGGGAGCTGTTTTTT. The whole variable domain, filled in from reference TRBV5-1 and TRBJ2-2, reads KAGVTQTPRYLIKTRGQQVTLSCSPISGHRSVSWYQQTPGQGLQFLFEYFSETQRNKGNFPGRFSGRQFSNSRSEMNVSTLELGDSALYLCASSPGQGAMSGELFFGEGSRLTVL.

CDR3 DNA sequence: TGTGCCTGGGATACGAAGGCGGGGCTCGAGCAGTACTTC. Translation: CAWDTKAGLEQYF. This chain joins TRBV30 and TRBJ2-7; D possibly corresponds to TRBD2 (6 bases). Trimming shortened V by 5 bases and J by 6 bases, and 17 bases separated the two germline ends. The CDR3 totals 13 residues. Germline V gene lookup returns CDR1 GTSNPN and CDR2 SVGIG (reference sequence).

Comment on this clone: One junction end does not reproduce the germline sequence, and a read error may be involved. This rearrangement joins TRBV15 to TRBJ2-6; TRBD1 matches 7 bases. The length of the CDR3 is 16 residues. Germline V gene sequence: CDR1 LNHNV, CDR2 YYDKDF (reference sequence). DNA for the CDR3: TGTGCCACCAGCAGGGACAGGAGCTCTGGGGCCAACGGCCTGACTTTC. Protein sequence: CATSRDRSSGANGLTF.

This chain joins TRBV30 and TRBJ1-3; D gene ambiguous. This CDR3 contains 12 residues. Germline V lookup: CDR1 GTSNPN, CDR2 SVGIG (reference sequence). The V end was cut by 1 base, the J end by 3 bases, with 4 bases between. The CDR3, as DNA: TGTGCCTGGAGTGGACTTGGAAACACCATATATTTT. The encoded protein is CAWSGLGNTIYF.

This chain connects TRBV7-3 to TRBJ2-5; the D gene is possibly TRBD2 (7 bases). The J call may be wrong; the DNA end is better matched by TRBJ2-7. Germline V CDR1 and CDR2: SGHTA, FQGTGA. The CDR3 extends over 15 amino acids. CDR3 bases: TGTGCCAGCAGCTTAGGGGGGGCCTTTTCCTACGAGCAGTACTTC. Translating it yields CASSLGGAFSYEQYF.

This chain uses TRBV28 with TRBJ1-1; D perhaps matches TRBD1 (6 bases). Germline CDR1 is MDHEN and CDR2 is SYDVKM. Trimming pared 2 bases from V and 0 bases from J, leaving 22 bases between. This CDR3 is 19 amino acids long. CDR3 nucleotides: TGTGCCAGCAGTTTAGTGGTGACAGGCTCACACGGAATGAACACTGAAGCTTTCTTT. As protein: CASSLVVTGSHGMNTEAFF.

The chain uses TRBV7-6 and TRBJ1-1; maybe TRBD1 (5 bases). This CDR3 is built from 13 residues. Trimming cost V 6 bases and J 6 bases, with 14 bases left between them. The germline V gene encodes CDR1 SGHVS and CDR2 FNYEAQ. The chain's CDR3 is CASRPTGDAEAFF. CDR3 DNA: TGTGCCAGCAGGCCCACGGGGGACGCTGAAGCTTTCTTT.

This clone has more than one count but fewer than ten. This sequence joins TRBV9 and TRBJ2-2, with D possibly being TRBD2 (7 bases). The V end lost 3 bases, the J end lost 7 bases, and 13 bases lay between the germline ends. Germline CDR1 is SGDLS and CDR2 is YYNGEE. This CDR3 spans 14 amino acids. Here the CDR3 DNA reads TGTGCCAGCAGCGAGGGGGGGGTAGTCGGGGAGCTGTTTTTT. Its protein product is CASSEGGVVGELFF. Using reference TRBV9 and TRBJ2-2 for the parts outside the CDR3, the full variable domain is DSGVTQTPKHLITATGQRVTLRCSPRSGDLSVYWYQQSLDQGLQFLIQYYNGEERAKGNILERFSAQQFPDLHSELNLSSLELGDSALYFCASSEGGVVGELFFGEGSRLTVL.

The chain links TRBV7-6 to TRBJ2-3; weak D call: TRBD2 (5 bases). The V and J ends lost 0 bases and 2 bases respectively, with 9 bases between them. In germline, CDR1 is SGHVS, CDR2 FNYEAQ. This CDR3 spans 15 amino acids. CDR3 sequence (DNA): TGTGCCAGCAGCTTAGCCGCGGGCTTCACAGATACGCAGTATTTT. Its translation: CASSLAAGFTDTQYF. The full variable domain, with the rest looked up from reference TRBV7-6 and TRBJ2-3, is GAGVSQSPRYKVTKRGQDVALRCDPISGHVSLYWYRQALGQGPEFLTYFNYEAQQDKSGLPNDRFSAERPEGSISTLTIQRTEQRDSAMYRCASSLAAGFTDTQYFGPGTRLTVL.

This clone has more than one count but fewer than ten. The rearrangement uses TRBV6-1 and TRBJ2-7; the D is unclear. The germline CDR1 and CDR2 sequences are MNHNS and SASEGT. Trimming removed 0 bases at V and 7 bases at J, with 4 bases between. The CDR3 is made up of 11 amino acids. Here the CDR3 DNA reads TGTGCCAGCAGTGAAGCGGAGGAGCAGTACTTC. Translation: CASSEAEEQYF.

The chain joins TRBV27 to TRBJ2-7; no clear D gene. This CDR3 contains 11 residues. V shed 5 bases and J shed 6 bases, with 8 bases lying between them. The germline V gene encodes CDR1 MNHEY and CDR2 SMNVEV (reference sequence). CDR3 protein: CASSLGSEQYF. CDR3 DNA sequence: TGTGCCAGCAGTCTCGGGTCCGAGCAGTACTTC.

The DNA for the CDR3 is TGTGCCAGCAGCCCGGGAGAGTACACCGGGGAGCTGTTTTTT. It specifies CASSPGEYTGELFF. The rearrangement uses TRBV5-4 and TRBJ2-2; perhaps TRBD2 as D (6 bases). The CDR3 loop spans 14 amino acids. Trimming stripped 4 bases from V and 3 bases from J, with 10 bases between. Germline CDR1 SGHNT, CDR2 YYREEE (reference sequence). The full variable domain, completed using reference TRBV5-4 and TRBJ2-2, is ETGVTQSPTHLIKTRGQQVTLRCSSQSGHNTVSWYQQALGQGPQFIFQYYREEENGRGNFPPRFSGLQFPNYSSELNVNALELDDSALYLCASSPGEYTGELFFGEGSRLTVL.

In DNA, the CDR3 is TGTGCCAGCAGTGATGGGGCTTACACTGAAGCTTTCTTT. This gives the protein CASSDGAYTEAFF. This sequence joins TRBV2 and TRBJ1-1; tentative D call: TRBD1 (5 bases). Trimming removed 3 bases at V and 3 bases at J, with 8 bases between. The CDR3 runs to 13 residues. Per germline, CDR1 SNHLY and CDR2 FYNNEI.

J is TRBJ2-2 and V is TRBV28; 9 nucleotides agree with TRBD1. V lost 6 bases and J lost 7; bases outside the gene matches: 9. Germline-derived CDR1 and CDR2 are MDHEN and SYDVKM. The CDR3 runs 15 residues. The CDR3 is CASSRQGGLIGELFF. The CDR3 DNA reads as TGTGCCAGCAGCCGACAGGGGGGTCTTATCGGGGAGCTGTTTTTT.

This clone occurred a few times. V is TRBV27 and J is TRBJ1-1; D not resolved. Germline CDR1 and CDR2: MNHEY and SMNVEV (reference sequence). The CDR3 covers 11 residues. V lost 4 bases and J 6 bases, leaving 6 bases between the germline ends. The chain's CDR3 is CASSSRAEAFF. DNA for the CDR3: TGTGCCAGCAGTTCGAGGGCTGAAGCTTTCTTT.

This clone came up once. This chain uses TRBV9 with TRBJ2-3, with 8 bases identical to TRBD2. Germline CDR1 and CDR2: SGDLS and YYNGEE. This CDR3 has 16 residues. V dropped 2 bases and J dropped 0; count of bases not matched to a gene: 5. CDR3 nucleotides: TGTGCCAGCAGCGTCACTAGCGGTTTCAGCACAGATACGCAGTATTTT. It specifies CASSVTSGFSTDTQYF.

The chain is built from TRBV19 and TRBJ2-3, with TRBD2 matching 7 bases. Germline V gene lookup returns CDR1 LNHDA and CDR2 SQIVND (reference sequence). CDR3 size: 14 residues. Trimming at V came to 9 bases and at J to 0 bases, leaving 6 bases not matched to a gene. The CDR3 sequence is CASQLAISTDTQYF. CDR3 in DNA: TGTGCCAGCCAACTAGCGATTAGCACAGATACGCAGTATTTT.

V and J are TRBV11-2 and TRBJ2-3; tentative D call: TRBD2 (6 bases). Germline values: CDR1 SGHAT, CDR2 FQNNGV. Between the trimmed V and J ends, which lost 2 bases and 5 bases, there was a span of 11 bases. CDR3 length equals 14 residues. The CDR3 loop reads CASSLRLDLDTQYF. CDR3 DNA sequence: TGTGCCAGCAGCTTACGACTAGACTTAGATACGCAGTATTTT.

The chain employs TRBV7-2 and TRBJ1-2; maybe TRBD1 (5 bases). This CDR3 region has 14 residues. The ends were cut back, 6 bases at V and 4 bases at J, with 15 bases in the middle. The germline V gene encodes CDR1 SGHTA and CDR2 FQGNSA. CDR3 sequence: CASRWGGSAYGYTF. DNA for the CDR3: TGTGCCAGCAGGTGGGGGGGATCGGCCTATGGCTACACCTTC.

This clone has just a few counts. The chain couples TRBV6-1 to TRBJ1-2; D remains ambiguous. The CDR3 totals 12 residues. Germline V lookup: CDR1 MNHNS, CDR2 SASEGT. Trimming shortened V by 5 bases and J by 1 base, and 5 bases separated the two germline ends. DNA of the CDR3: TGTGCCAGCAGTCGCGATAACTATGGCTACACCTTC. It specifies CASSRDNYGYTF.

In its sample, this clone was seen a few times. This CDR3 is also generated by other DNA sequences in the sample. V and J are TRBV5-1 and TRBJ2-1, with TRBD2 matching over 11 bases. The CDR3 is made up of 14 amino acids. V shed 1 base and J 6 bases; nucleotides not matched to a gene: 0. Germline V gene lookup returns CDR1 SGHRS and CDR2 YFSETQ. The CDR3 region has the DNA TGCGCCAGCAGCTTGACTAGCGGGAGCAATGAGCAGTTCTTC. This encodes CASSLTSGSNEQFF.